Sequencing of this T cell receptor beta chain was carried out in a study of blood T cell repertoires in COVID-19. Per the original methods: Estimates of nucleated cell counts were drawn from the amplification of reference gene primers. Clones were read by immunoSEQ multiplex PCR, and TCRdb kept only the in-frame ones, dropping some. D and trimming were read from the DNA, whereas the V and J calls and clone size are those reported in that table. This sample has 100,000 to 130,000 clones, with 65% to 80% found just once. The CDR3 is 12 residues long. The junction had 5 bases not matched to a gene; V was cut back by 4 bases and J by 9 bases. The germline V gene encodes CDR1 LGHDT and CDR2 YNNKEL (reference sequence).

This sequence originates from a woman aged 40 to 50 with acute or convalescent COVID-19. This chain uses TRBV3-1 (or the pseudogene TRBV3-2) with TRBJ2-7; 8 nucleotides align to TRBD2. The specimen was peripheral blood. CDR3 DNA: TGTGCCAGCAGCCCCATCGGGGGGGTGCAGTACTTC. Its translation is CASSPIGGVQYF.